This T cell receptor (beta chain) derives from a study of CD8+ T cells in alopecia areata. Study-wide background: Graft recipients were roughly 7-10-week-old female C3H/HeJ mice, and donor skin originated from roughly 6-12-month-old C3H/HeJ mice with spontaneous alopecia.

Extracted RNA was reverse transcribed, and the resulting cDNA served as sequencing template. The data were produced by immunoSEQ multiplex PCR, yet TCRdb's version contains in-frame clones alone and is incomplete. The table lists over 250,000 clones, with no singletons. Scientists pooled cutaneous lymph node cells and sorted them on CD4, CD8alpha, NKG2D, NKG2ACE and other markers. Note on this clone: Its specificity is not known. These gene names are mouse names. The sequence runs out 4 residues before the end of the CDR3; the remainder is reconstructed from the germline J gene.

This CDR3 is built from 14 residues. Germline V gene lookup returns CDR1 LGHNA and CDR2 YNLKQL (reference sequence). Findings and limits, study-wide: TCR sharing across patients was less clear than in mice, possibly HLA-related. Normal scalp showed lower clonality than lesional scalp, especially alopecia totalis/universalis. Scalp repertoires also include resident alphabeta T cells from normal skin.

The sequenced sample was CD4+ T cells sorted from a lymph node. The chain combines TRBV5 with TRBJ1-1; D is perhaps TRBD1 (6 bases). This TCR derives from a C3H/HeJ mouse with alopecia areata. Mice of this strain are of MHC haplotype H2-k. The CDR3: CASSQDPGVGEVFF. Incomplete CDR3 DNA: TGTGCCAGCAGCCAAGATCCAGGGGTGGGA.